What follows are 17 T cell receptor beta chains derived from one specimen sequenced in a study of shared clonotypes between healthy human individuals. Terminally differentiated effector memory CD45RA+ cells were excluded from the naive CD8 cells, which were CD45RO-negative and positively selected for CCR7. Repertoires were generated with immunoSEQ multiplex PCR, while TCRdb's copy carries only in-frame clones and drops some. The table lists millions of clones, about 93% of them singletons. The sequencing input was naive CD8+ T cells from PBMCs. The receptor source for this set is a man aged 18-30 years in good health. Some clones in this sample may be carry-over from other donors' samples.

V usage is TRBV28 and J usage is TRBJ1-5, with D unresolved. Germline V gives CDR1 MDHEN, CDR2 SYDVKM. The CDR3 has 15 residues. V dropped 2 bases and J dropped 2 bases, with 10 bases sitting between them. CDR3 in amino acids: CASSLGRRGNQPQHF. The DNA for the CDR3 is TGTGCCAGCAGTTTAGGGCGGCGGGGCAATCAGCCCCAGCATTTT.

V is TRBV6-1 and J is TRBJ1-1; D unresolved. Germline V gives CDR1 MNHNS, CDR2 SASEGT. The CDR3 runs to 12 residues. Trimming took 6 bases from V and 5 from J, leaving 10 bases between them. CDR3 sequence reads: CASRERRTEAFF. The CDR3 DNA reads TGTGCCAGCAGAGAACGGCGGACTGAAGCTTTCTTT.

This clone has only one observation. CDR3 nucleotides: TGCGCCAGCAGTGAGTCGCCTGAGGGACAGGGAGGCACTGAAGCTTTCTTT. Its translation is CASSESPEGQGGTEAFF. The V gene is TRBV10-1, the J gene TRBJ1-1, with 9 bases that match TRBD1. The V segment lost 0 bases and the J segment 4 bases; nucleotides outside the gene matches: 9. The CDR3 is 17 amino acids. Germline lookup yields CDR1 WNHNN and CDR2 SYGVQD (reference sequence).

The chain couples TRBV23-1 to TRBJ2-3, with D perhaps TRBD2 (5 bases). TRBV23-1 is marked as an open reading frame, function uncertain. The CDR3 runs 14 residues. V lost 4 bases to trimming and J lost 6 bases, with 14 bases between them. The CDR3 protein is CASSPGLGVDTQYF. CDR3 DNA sequence: TGCGCCAGCAGTCCTGGTTTGGGAGTTGATACGCAGTATTTT.

A remark on this clone: Other DNA sequences of this sample code for an identical CDR3. The chain carries TRBV5-1 and TRBJ2-7, with a tentative D call TRBD2 (6 bases). The CDR3 contains 13 residues. V was clipped by 1 base and J by 1 base, with 6 bases between them. The germline CDR1 and CDR2 sequences are SGHRS and YFSETQ. The CDR3 DNA reads as TGCGCCAGCAGCTTGCGGGGGTCCTACGAGCAGTACTTC. Its translation: CASSLRGSYEQYF. The complete variable domain, with remaining parts taken from reference TRBV5-1 and TRBJ2-7, reads KAGVTQTPRYLIKTRGQQVTLSCSPISGHRSVSWYQQTPGQGLQFLFEYFSETQRNKGNFPGRFSGRQFSNSRSEMNVSTLELGDSALYLCASSLRGSYEQYFGPGTRLTVT.

The rearrangement joins TRBV28 to TRBJ1-5; no definite D call. In germline, CDR1 is MDHEN, CDR2 SYDVKM. This CDR3 is built from 15 residues. Trimming removed 5 bases from V and 4 bases from J, with 15 bases in between. The CDR3 nucleotides are TGTGCCAGCAGTCTTCATCGGGGTCCAAATCAGCCCCAGCATTTT. Its translation: CASSLHRGPNQPQHF.

The rearrangement links TRBV9 to TRBJ2-7; no reliable D call. Germline CDR1 is SGDLS and CDR2 is YYNGEE. With 0 bases removed from V and 7 bases from J, the gap between germline ends came to 14 bases. The CDR3 extends over 14 amino acids. The CDR3 loop is CASSVEKVLGEQYF. In DNA form, the CDR3 reads TGTGCCAGCAGCGTAGAGAAAGTCCTGGGGGAGCAGTACTTC. Full variable domain (rest looked up from reference TRBV9 and TRBJ2-7): DSGVTQTPKHLITATGQRVTLRCSPRSGDLSVYWYQQSLDQGLQFLIQYYNGEERAKGNILERFSAQQFPDLHSELNLSSLELGDSALYFCASSVEKVLGEQYFGPGTRLTVT.

This rearrangement joins TRBV28 to TRBJ2-2; no clear D. Germline V gene sequence: CDR1 MDHEN, CDR2 SYDVKM. This CDR3 has 12 amino acids. Trimming took off 3 bases at V and 7 bases at J, with 6 bases between the two ends. The CDR3: CASSFENGELFF. DNA of the CDR3: TGTGCCAGCAGTTTTGAAAACGGGGAGCTGTTTTTT.

This clone was seen once. The rearrangement uses TRBV2 and TRBJ2-6; possible D gene TRBD1, 5 bases. Germline CDR1 reads SNHLY; CDR2 reads FYNNEI. Trimming pared 10 bases from V and 0 bases from J, leaving 16 bases between. The CDR3 is made up of 16 amino acids. The CDR3 DNA sequence: TGTGCCACCCTGAGAGAGACAGACTCTGGGGCCAACGTCCTGACTTTC. It yields the protein CATLRETDSGANVLTF.

V is TRBV28 and J is TRBJ2-7, with no clear D. Looked up from germline, CDR1 is MDHEN and CDR2 is SYDVKM. This CDR3 is built from 17 residues. Trimming took 1 base from V and 0 from J, leaving 16 bases between them. CDR3 DNA: TGTGCCAGCAGTTTATCATTGGTGGTCAGGAGCTCCTACGAGCAGTACTTC. It encodes CASSLSLVVRSSYEQYF.

The gene calls are TRBV27 and TRBJ2-5; 8 bases are shared with TRBD1. Germline-derived CDR1 and CDR2 are MNHEY and SMNVEV (reference sequence). V trimming: 5 bases; J trimming: 5 bases; junction bases outside the gene matches: 13. This CDR3 comprises 16 residues. DNA of the CDR3: TGTGCCAGCAGTCCAAGCAGGGGGCGCCTGTTGGAGACCCAGTACTTC. Protein product: CASSPSRGRLLETQYF.

The chain links TRBV25-1 to TRBJ2-7; 7 bases are a match to TRBD1. The CDR3 loop spans 15 amino acids. The V gene end was trimmed by 1 base and the J gene end by 11 bases; junction bases not matched to a gene: 14. CDR1 is MGHDK, CDR2 SYGVNS, per germline. In DNA form, the CDR3 reads TGTGCCAGCAGTGAATCAGAAAGCATAAATCAGGGGGAGTACTTC. This translates into CASSESESINQGEYF.

This sequence joins TRBV15 and TRBJ2-3; TRBD2 matches at 10 bases. With 8 bases clipped from V and 1 base from J, the junction kept 0 bases outside the gene matches. The germline V gene encodes CDR1 LNHNV and CDR2 YYDKDF (reference sequence). The CDR3 spans 13 residues. In DNA, the CDR3 is TGTGCCACCGGGACTAGCGGCACAGATACGCAGTATTTT. Translating it yields CATGTSGTDTQYF.

As to this clone: Other DNA sequences in the same sample also yield this CDR3. The genes are TRBV9 and TRBJ2-7; no clear D. Trimming removed 4 bases at V and 1 base at J, with 6 bases between. Per the germline V gene, CDR1 is SGDLS and CDR2 is YYNGEE. The CDR3 has 12 residues. The CDR3 is CASSPPSYEQYF. CDR3 nucleotides: TGTGCCAGCAGCCCCCCGTCCTACGAGCAGTACTTC.

The chain uses TRBV28 and TRBJ2-5; D is unclear. Trimming took off 8 bases at V and 5 bases at J, with 12 bases between the two ends. This CDR3 region has 12 residues. Germline CDR1 and CDR2: MDHEN and SYDVKM. The CDR3 protein is CASRDLGETQYF. For the CDR3, the DNA is TGTGCCAGCCGCGACCTGGGGGAGACCCAGTACTTC.

This rearrangement joins TRBV7-6 to TRBJ2-4; D is unresolved. This CDR3 comprises 15 residues. Germline V lookup: CDR1 SGHVS, CDR2 FNYEAQ. V was clipped by 1 base and J by 6 bases, with 13 bases between them. DNA for the CDR3: TGTGCCAGCAGCTTAGGGGCCCACCCTTTAAACATTCAGTACTTC. It translates to CASSLGAHPLNIQYF.

The chain joins TRBV6-1 to TRBJ1-5; TRBD1 matches at 7 bases. The CDR3 consists of 14 residues. The germline V gene has CDR1 MNHNS and CDR2 SASEGT. The V and J ends lost 6 bases and 4 bases, in that order; junction bases with no gene match: 6. In DNA, the CDR3 is TGTGCCAGCAGAAAGACAGGGAGTAATCAGCCCCAGCATTTT. Its translation: CASRKTGSNQPQHF.